Listed here is a single T cell receptor beta chain. The antigen is not known. The CDR3 extends over 15 amino acids. Per the germline V gene, CDR1 is MNHEY and CDR2 is SMNVEV (reference sequence). Trimming took 3 bases from V and 5 from J; bases not matched to a gene: 8. The data were produced by immunoSEQ multiplex PCR, yet TCRdb's version contains in-frame clones alone and is incomplete. The data hold about 94,000 clones, with about 91% observed a single time. The source of the sample is a study of graft-versus-host responses after intestinal transplantation. The TCR comes from a human donor who received an intestinal transplant. The chain is built from TRBV27 and TRBJ2-3; the match to TRBD2 covers 7 bases. The specimen was unstimulated CD8+ T cells sorted from spleen or lymph node cells, collected before intestinal transplant. CDR3 region: CASSFLAGVKDTQYF. DNA for the CDR3: TGTGCCAGCAGTTTTCTCGCGGGAGTCAAAGATACGCAGTATTTT.